This TCR beta chain is from a study of OX40 agonist ivuxolimab in advanced cancers. Study details: Ivuxolimab, an agonistic anti-OX40 (CD134) antibody, was given to patients.

The method was immunoSEQ multiplex PCR; TCRdb's version includes in-frame clones alone and lacks a portion of them. The sample shows approximately 99,000 clones, approximately 90% of them seen only once. Trimming cost V 5 bases and J 4 bases; bases outside gene matches: 2. The CDR3 totals 14 residues. Per germline, CDR1 MNHEY and CDR2 SVGAGI. As for this clone: Its cognate antigen is unknown.

Overall study results and limits: Clonal expansion from baseline to week 6 occurred in both CD4+ and CD8+ T cells.

The material sequenced was CD4+ or CD8+ T cells sorted from blood, taken in a trial of the OX40 agonist ivuxolimab. J is TRBJ1-6 and V is TRBV6-5, with 7 bases lining up with TRBD1. The TCR originated in an adult with an advanced solid tumor such as melanoma, head and neck, liver or kidney cancer. The CDR3 is CASSQGQYNSPLHF. The CDR3 DNA follows: TGTGCCAGCAGTCAGGGACAGTATAATTCACCCCTCCACTTT.